This T cell receptor (beta chain) was sequenced in a study of monozygotic twins with inflammatory bowel disease. A word on this clonotype: Its target is unknown.

General study results and limits: IBD patients shared fewer clonotypes with others than healthy twins, especially with disease activity. Twins with IBD were found to have lower TCRbeta diversity (inverse Simpson) than healthy co-twins. In patient repertoires, differing immunosuppressive treatments may have added some variability.

CDR1 is SGHTA, CDR2 FQGNSA, per germline. The CDR3 totals 14 residues. Nested PCRs (16 and 9 cycles, two total) were applied to TCRalpha and TCRbeta cDNA. TCRdb reprocessed the 5' RACE reads and stores each CDR3 protein as one record, lacking DNA. The sample includes a few hundred thousand distinct CDR3 sequences. Specimen: blood. This rearrangement joins TRBV7-2 to TRBJ2-1. The receptor comes from a human donor with ulcerative colitis or Crohn's disease, or a healthy co-twin of an affected twin (not recorded which). The CDR3 spells CASSFSGYYNEQFF.